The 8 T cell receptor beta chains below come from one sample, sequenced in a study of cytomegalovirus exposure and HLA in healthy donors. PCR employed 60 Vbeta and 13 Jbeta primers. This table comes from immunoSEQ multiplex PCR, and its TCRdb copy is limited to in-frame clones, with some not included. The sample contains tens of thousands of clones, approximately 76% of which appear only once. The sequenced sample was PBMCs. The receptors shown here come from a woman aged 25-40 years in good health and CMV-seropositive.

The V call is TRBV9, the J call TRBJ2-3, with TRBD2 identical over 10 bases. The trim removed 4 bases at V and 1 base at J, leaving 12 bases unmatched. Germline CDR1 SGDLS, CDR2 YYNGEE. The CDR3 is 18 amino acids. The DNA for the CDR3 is TGTGCCAGCAGCTCCCAACTGGGGCTAGCGGGGGGCACAGATACGCAGTATTTT. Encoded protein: CASSSQLGLAGGTDTQYF.

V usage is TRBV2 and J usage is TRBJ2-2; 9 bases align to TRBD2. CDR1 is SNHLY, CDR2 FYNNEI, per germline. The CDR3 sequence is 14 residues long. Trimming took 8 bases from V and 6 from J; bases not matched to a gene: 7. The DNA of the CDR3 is TGTGCCAGCTCCCTGCGGGAGGGGGCCGGGGAGCTGTTTTTT. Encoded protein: CASSLREGAGELFF.

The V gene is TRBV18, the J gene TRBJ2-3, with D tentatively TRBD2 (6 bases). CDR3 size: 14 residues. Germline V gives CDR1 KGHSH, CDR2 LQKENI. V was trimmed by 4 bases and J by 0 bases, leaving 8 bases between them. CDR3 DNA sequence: TGTGCCAGCTCACTACGGGAGAGCACAGATACGCAGTATTTT. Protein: CASSLRESTDTQYF.

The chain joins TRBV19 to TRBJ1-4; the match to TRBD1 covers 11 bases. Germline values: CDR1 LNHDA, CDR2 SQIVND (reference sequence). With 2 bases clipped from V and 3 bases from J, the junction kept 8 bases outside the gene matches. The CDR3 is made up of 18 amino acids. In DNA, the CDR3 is TGTGCCAGTAGTATATCGTCCGGGACAGGGGGACCTAATGAAAAACTGTTTTTT. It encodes CASSISSGTGGPNEKLFF.

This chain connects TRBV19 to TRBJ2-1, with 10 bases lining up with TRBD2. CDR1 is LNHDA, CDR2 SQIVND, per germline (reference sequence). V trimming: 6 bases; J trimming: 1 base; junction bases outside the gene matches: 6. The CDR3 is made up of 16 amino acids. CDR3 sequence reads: CASSRHSGGSYNEQFF. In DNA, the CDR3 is TGTGCCAGTAGCCGACATAGCGGGGGGTCCTACAATGAGCAGTTCTTC.

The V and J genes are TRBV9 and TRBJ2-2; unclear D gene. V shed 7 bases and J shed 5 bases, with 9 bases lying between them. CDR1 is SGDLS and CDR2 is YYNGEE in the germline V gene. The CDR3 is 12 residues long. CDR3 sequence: CASLGPTGELFF. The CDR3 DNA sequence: TGTGCCAGCCTAGGTCCGACCGGGGAGCTGTTTTTT.

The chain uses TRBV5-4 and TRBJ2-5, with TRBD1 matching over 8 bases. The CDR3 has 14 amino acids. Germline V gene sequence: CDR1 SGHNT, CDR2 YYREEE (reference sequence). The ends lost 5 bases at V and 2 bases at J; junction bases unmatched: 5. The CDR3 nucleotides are TGTGCCAGCAGTAGGACAGGGTCACAAGAGACCCAGTACTTC. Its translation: CASSRTGSQETQYF.

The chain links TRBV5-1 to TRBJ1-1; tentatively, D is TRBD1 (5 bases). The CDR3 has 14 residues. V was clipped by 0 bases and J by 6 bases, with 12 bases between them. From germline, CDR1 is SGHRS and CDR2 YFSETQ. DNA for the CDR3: TGCGCCAGCAGCTTGGTGGTGGGGGGAGCTGAAGCTTTCTTT. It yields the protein CASSLVVGGAEAFF. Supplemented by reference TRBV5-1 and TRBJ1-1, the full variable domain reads KAGVTQTPRYLIKTRGQQVTLSCSPISGHRSVSWYQQTPGQGLQFLFEYFSETQRNKGNFPGRFSGRQFSNSRSEMNVSTLELGDSALYLCASSLVVGGAEAFFGQGTRLTVV.